This note documents a single T cell receptor (beta chain) sequence. What it recognizes is unknown. From germline, CDR1 is KGHSH and CDR2 LQKENI. The CDR3 has 13 amino acids. V lost 3 bases and J 5 bases, leaving 10 bases between the germline ends. The study ran its PCR with 60 Vbeta and 13 Jbeta primers. Methods used by the authors: Some 9.9 million of tens of millions of unique TCR beta chains were shared, per a later count. Sequencing was performed with immunoSEQ multiplex PCR; in TCRdb, only in-frame clones are kept and a portion is missing. That table furnishes V, J and clone size, whereas the DNA furnished D and trimming. This listing includes approximately 120,000 clones. The record originates from a study of cytomegalovirus exposure and HLA in healthy donors. Study-level results: Earlier analysis found most TCR beta V segments productive about 90% or about 30% of the time. CMV serostatus was the only immune exposure information that was available. A later analysis associated some 18,000 TCR beta sequences with HLA alleles at a 0.05 false discovery rate.

The chain employs TRBV18 and TRBJ2-5; no clear D gene. The sequence was obtained from a young man in good health and CMV-seronegative. The material sequenced was PBMCs. The CDR3 DNA is TGTGCCAGCTCACCTGTCCTTGAGGAGACCCAGTACTTC. It codes for CASSPVLEETQYF.